The 31 T cell receptor beta chains given below trace back to one sample, sequenced in a study of T cells after posttransplantation cyclophosphamide. TCRdb's table, derived via immunoSEQ multiplex PCR, lists solely in-frame clones and lacks some. Altogether about 44,000 clones were found in the sample, and no singletons occur. The specimen was PBMCs. These receptors were taken from a man aged 40-55 years in good health, CMV-negative, and a related stem cell transplant donor.

This clone was observed at least ten times. This rearrangement joins TRBV6-4 to TRBJ2-7, with 12 positions matching TRBD2. The V gene end was trimmed by 2 bases and the J gene end by 5 bases; junction bases not matched to a gene: 10. This CDR3 is built from 17 residues. The germline V gene has CDR1 MRHNA and CDR2 SNTAGT. The CDR3 here is CASSDTPSGRANNEQYV. The CDR3 bases are TGTGCCAGCAGTGACACACCTAGCGGGAGGGCCAACAACGAGCAGTACGTC.

The table lists this clone with many counts. The chain has TRBV7-7 and TRBJ2-1; 11 positions match TRBD2. The CDR3 has 12 residues. The germline CDR1 and CDR2 sequences are SSHAT and FNYEAQ (reference sequence). With 4 bases clipped from V and 10 bases from J, the junction kept 0 bases outside the gene matches. As DNA, the CDR3 is TGTGCCAGCAGCTCTAGCGGGGGGGAGCAGTTCTTC. The encoded protein is CASSSSGGEQFF.

This clone was detected many times. The V and J genes are TRBV14 and TRBJ1-1, with 9 bases that match TRBD1. The CDR3 has 15 amino acids. CDR1 is SGHDN, CDR2 FVKESK, per germline. V gave up 3 bases and J gave up 3 bases; unmatched junction bases: 5. The CDR3 sequence: CASSQAGQGYTEAFF. The CDR3 coding sequence is TGTGCCAGCAGCCAGGCGGGACAGGGATACACTGAAGCTTTCTTT.

This clone was seen repeatedly, ten times or more. The J gene is TRBJ1-1, the V gene TRBV5-6, with D possibly TRBD1 on 5 matching bases. Looked up from germline, CDR1 is SGHDT and CDR2 is YYEEEE. There are 15 residues in the CDR3. Trimming shortened V by 2 bases and J by 3 bases, and 14 bases separated the two germline ends. The CDR3 sequence is CASSFGAVGDTEAFF. As DNA, the CDR3 is TGTGCCAGCAGCTTTGGGGCCGTTGGGGACACTGAAGCTTTCTTT.

This clone was seen at least ten times. The rearrangement uses TRBV19 and TRBJ1-6; possibly TRBD1 for D (6 bases). Germline lookup yields CDR1 LNHDA and CDR2 SQIVND (reference sequence). CDR3 length equals 16 residues. The V and J ends lost 6 bases and 9 bases respectively, with 21 bases between them. The CDR3 bases are TGTGCCAGTAGCCCTAATTATGCAGGGGTTGGTTCACCCCTCCACTTT. It codes for CASSPNYAGVGSPLHF.

There are many counts of this clone. Here the CDR3 DNA reads TGTGCCAGCAGCAAAGGCCCGACTGTTAGACAGGGCCGGAGCTACGAGCAGTACGTC. It specifies CASSKGPTVRQGRSYEQYV. This chain connects TRBV21-1 to TRBJ2-7; the table's D gene call, TRBD1, was not cross checked with the DNA. TRBV21-1 is termed a pseudogene. CDR3 length equals 19 residues.

This clone was counted many times. V is TRBV30 and J is TRBJ2-2, with TRBD2 matching over 15 bases. Trimming removed 5 bases from V and 4 bases from J; junction bases left unmatched: 11. Germline CDR1 and CDR2: GTSNPN and SVGIG (reference sequence). The CDR3 spans 18 residues. The CDR3 coding sequence is TGTGCCTGGGCCCTAGGACTAGCGGGAGGGGGATCCACCGGGGAGCTGTTTTTT. It is translated as CAWALGLAGGGSTGELFF.

This clone was seen ten or more times. The gene calls are TRBV5-6 and TRBJ1-5; 8 bases agree with TRBD1. This CDR3 is 15 amino acids long. Germline V gene sequence: CDR1 SGHDT, CDR2 YYEEEE. The ends lost 4 bases at V and 8 bases at J; junction bases unmatched: 11. In nucleotides, the CDR3 is TGTGCCAGCAGCCCCGGGGACAGGTCGTCGGAGCCCCAGCATTTT. Its protein is CASSPGDRSSEPQHF.

A few counts support this clone. This chain connects TRBV27 to TRBJ2-2; D may be TRBD2 (6 bases). The V gene lost 8 bases and the J gene lost 8 bases, with 21 bases spanning the gap. The CDR3 has 15 residues. Germline assignment: CDR1 MNHEY and CDR2 SMNVEV (reference sequence). The CDR3 sequence: CASRPLALTSGELFF. CDR3 coding DNA: TGTGCCAGCCGACCACTAGCCCTTACTAGTGGGGAGCTGTTTTTT.

This clone was counted at least ten times. The rearrangement joins TRBV6-5 to TRBJ2-1, with D tentatively TRBD2 (6 bases). This CDR3 comprises 14 residues. The germline V gene encodes CDR1 MNHEY and CDR2 SVGAGI. The V end was cut by 4 bases, the J end by 3 bases, with 10 bases between. This CDR3 reads CASSSRDFYNEQFF. In DNA form, the CDR3 reads TGTGCCAGCAGTTCAAGGGACTTCTACAATGAGCAGTTCTTC.

This clone was seen repeatedly, ten times or more. The chain has TRBV6-5 and TRBJ2-2; D is undetermined. The CDR3 runs to 13 residues. Germline CDR1 is MNHEY and CDR2 is SVGAGI. Between the trimmed V and J ends, which lost 4 bases and 5 bases, there was a span of 8 bases. Here the CDR3 reads CASSSTSTGELFF. The CDR3 coding sequence is TGTGCCAGCAGTTCGACATCGACCGGGGAGCTGTTTTTT.

This clone was observed many times. The V gene is TRBV5-5, the J gene TRBJ1-2; a weak D match, TRBD1 (5 bases). This CDR3 spans 15 amino acids. The V gene lost 0 bases and the J gene lost 4 bases, with 13 bases spanning the gap. From germline, CDR1 is SGHKS and CDR2 YYEKEE (reference sequence). DNA of the CDR3: TGTGCCAGCAGCTTGGCCCTTGGGGGGACCTATGGCTACACCTTC. Amino acid sequence: CASSLALGGTYGYTF.

V usage is TRBV9 and J usage is TRBJ2-1; 9 positions agree with TRBD1. V shed 3 bases and J 8 bases; nucleotides not matched to a gene: 6. The CDR3 has 14 amino acids. Germline CDR1 is SGDLS and CDR2 is YYNGEE. Written as DNA, the CDR3 is TGTGCCAGCAGCGATACGACAGGGGGAGATGAGCAGTTCTTC. As protein: CASSDTTGGDEQFF.

This clone has ten or more counts. The chain carries TRBV27 and TRBJ1-1; D perhaps matches TRBD1 (5 bases). The CDR3 covers 13 residues. Germline CDR1 reads MNHEY; CDR2 reads SMNVEV (reference sequence). Between the trimmed V and J ends, which lost 5 bases and 7 bases, there was a span of 14 bases. This CDR3 is CASSPRQTLEAFF. In nucleotides, the CDR3 is TGTGCCAGCAGTCCCCGACAGACACTTGAAGCTTTCTTT.

This clone was recorded many times. CDR3 in DNA: TGTGCCATCAGCGGGGGACAGGGGAACCGCTACACCTTC. Protein: CAISGGQGNRYTF. This sequence joins TRBV10-3 and TRBJ1-2; 10 nucleotides match TRBD1. The V gene's germline CDR1 is ENHRY and CDR2 SYGVKD. The CDR3 sequence is 13 residues long. After removal of 6 bases from V and 9 bases from J, the junction contained 7 bases not matched to a gene.

At least ten counts were recorded for this clone. CDR3 in DNA: TGTGCCAGTAACGACCCGGGACACGGAAACACCATATATTTT. Amino acid sequence: CASNDPGHGNTIYF. This chain joins TRBV19 and TRBJ1-3; tentatively, D is TRBD1 (6 bases). The CDR3 covers 14 residues. Germline-derived CDR1 and CDR2 are LNHDA and SQIVND (reference sequence). Trimming cost V 7 bases and J 4 bases, with 14 bases left between them.

This clone was seen ten or more times. The J gene is TRBJ2-1, the V gene TRBV7-9; perhaps TRBD2 as D (7 bases). With 5 bases removed from V and 3 bases from J, the gap between germline ends came to 17 bases. The CDR3 consists of 16 residues. Germline CDR1 is SEHNR and CDR2 is FQNEAQ (reference sequence). The CDR3 sequence is CASSREGGGHYNEQFF. The CDR3 DNA sequence: TGTGCCAGCAGCAGAGAAGGGGGGGGGCACTACAATGAGCAGTTCTTC.

This clone was picked up a small number of times. V and J are TRBV6-1 and TRBJ2-7, with 11 bases fitting TRBD2. The germline CDR1 and CDR2 sequences are MNHNS and SASEGT. The CDR3 spans 15 residues. The junction had 3 bases not matched to a gene; V was cut back by 3 bases and J by 2 bases. The CDR3 region has the DNA TGTGCCAGCAGTGATACTAGCGGGGGAACCTACGAGCAGTACTTC. Protein: CASSDTSGGTYEQYF.

The sample holds many counts of this clone. The chain joins TRBV14 to TRBJ1-4; perhaps TRBD1 as D (5 bases). The CDR3 totals 14 residues. Trimming cost V 0 bases and J 7 bases, with 9 bases left between them. In germline, CDR1 is SGHDN, CDR2 FVKESK. The CDR3 here is CASSQEWGGEKLFF. The DNA of the CDR3 is TGTGCCAGCAGCCAAGAATGGGGGGGTGAAAAACTGTTTTTT. Complete variable domain (other parts from reference TRBV14 and TRBJ1-4): EAGVTQFPSHSVIEKGQTVTLRCDPISGHDNLYWYRRVMGKEIKFLLHFVKESKQDESGMPNNRFLAERTGGTYSTLKVQPAELEDSGVYFCASSQEWGGEKLFFGSGTQLSVL.

This clone has ten or more counts. This CDR3 reads CASSSDGGGTDTQYF. The CDR3 DNA sequence: TGTGCCAGCAGCTCGGACGGGGGGGGGACAGATACGCAGTATTTT. J is TRBJ2-3 and V is TRBV5-4, with 8 bases aligning to TRBD2. This CDR3 contains 15 residues. V trimming: 3 bases; J trimming: 3 bases; junction bases outside the gene matches: 6. Germline V gene data show CDR1 as SGHNT and CDR2 as YYREEE (reference sequence). The full variable domain, rest sourced from reference TRBV5-4 and TRBJ2-3, is ETGVTQSPTHLIKTRGQQVTLRCSSQSGHNTVSWYQQALGQGPQFIFQYYREEENGRGNFPPRFSGLQFPNYSSELNVNALELDDSALYLCASSSDGGGTDTQYFGPGTRLTVL.

This clone was picked up many times. The genes are TRBV5-1 and TRBJ2-7; tentatively, D is TRBD2 (5 bases). The CDR3 extends over 16 amino acids. The germline V gene encodes CDR1 SGHRS and CDR2 YFSETQ. The V gene lost 1 base and the J gene lost 5 bases, with 19 bases spanning the gap. The CDR3 reads CASSLSGSPSGNEQYF. DNA of the CDR3: TGCGCCAGCAGCTTGTCCGGGTCCCCGTCGGGAAACGAGCAGTACTTC.

This clone was counted ten times or more. The gene calls are TRBV28 and TRBJ1-2; weak D call: TRBD1 (6 bases). The length of the CDR3 is 12 residues. The germline V gene has CDR1 MDHEN and CDR2 SYDVKM. The ends were cut back, 8 bases at V and 7 bases at J, with 14 bases in the middle. The CDR3 DNA is TGTGCCAGCGTACAGGGTCGATCTGGCTACACCTTC. It yields the protein CASVQGRSGYTF.

In its sample, this clone was seen many times. The V and J genes are TRBV5-6 and TRBJ1-4, with 9 nucleotides matching TRBD1. The CDR3 covers 15 residues. Unmatched junction bases numbered 5, after V lost 4 bases and J lost 4 bases. CDR1 is SGHDT, CDR2 YYEEEE, per germline. The CDR3 coding sequence is TGTGCCAGCAGCGGGGGACAGGGTCTTAATGAAAAACTGTTTTTT. This codes for CASSGGQGLNEKLFF.

This clone was picked up many times. The V gene is TRBV27, the J gene TRBJ1-1; 7 bases fit TRBD1. The CDR3 extends over 16 amino acids. With 6 bases clipped from V and 0 bases from J, the junction kept 10 bases outside the gene matches. The germline CDR1 and CDR2 sequences are MNHEY and SMNVEV (reference sequence). CDR3 nucleotides: TGTGCCAGCAGCACAATGAGGGGGCTGGTGAACACTGAAGCTTTCTTT. Protein sequence: CASSTMRGLVNTEAFF.

The sample holds many counts of this clone. The chain employs TRBV7-2 and TRBJ1-1; D might be TRBD1 (5 bases). From germline, CDR1 is SGHTA and CDR2 FQGNSA. This CDR3 has 15 residues. Trimming cost V 3 bases and J 0 bases, with 11 bases left between them. CDR3 nucleotides: TGTGCCAGCAGCTTCCAGGGTGCCATGAACACTGAAGCTTTCTTT. Translation: CASSFQGAMNTEAFF.

This clone was seen repeatedly, ten times or more. The chain employs TRBV4-1 and TRBJ2-2; D is possibly TRBD2 (5 bases). The length of the CDR3 is 14 residues. Trimming took 0 bases from V and 4 from J, leaving 6 bases between them. Germline CDR1 reads MGHRA; CDR2 reads YSYEKL. The CDR3 nucleotides read TGCGCCAGCAGCCAAGAACGGGGCACCGGGGAGCTGTTTTTT. Its translation is CASSQERGTGELFF.

In this sample, this clone turned up many times. The genes are TRBV19 and TRBJ2-6; 12 nucleotides agree with TRBD1. V dropped 2 bases and J dropped 2; count of bases not matched to a gene: 7. This CDR3 contains 19 residues. Germline lookup yields CDR1 LNHDA and CDR2 SQIVND (reference sequence). CDR3 sequence reads: CASSIKVGQGAPGANVLTF. The CDR3 DNA follows: TGTGCCAGTAGTATAAAGGTGGGACAGGGGGCGCCTGGGGCCAACGTCCTGACTTTC.

This clone was found many times. The chain has TRBV6-1 and TRBJ1-5, with no clear D. CDR1 MNHNS and CDR2 SASEGT come from the germline V gene. V was trimmed by 3 bases and J by 0 bases, leaving 3 bases between them. This CDR3 has 13 amino acids. The CDR3 DNA reads TGTGCCAGCAGTGATAGTAGCAATCAGCCCCAGCATTTT. Translation gives CASSDSSNQPQHF.

This clone was recorded many times. The V call is TRBV6-1, the J call TRBJ2-7, with 10 bases fitting TRBD2. After removal of 2 bases from V and 6 bases from J, the junction contained 7 bases not matched to a gene. The germline gives CDR1 MNHNS, CDR2 SASEGT. CDR3 length: 15 amino acids. The CDR3 reads CASSEQAGLASEQYF. In DNA form, the CDR3 reads TGTGCCAGCAGTGAACAAGCGGGACTAGCGTCCGAGCAGTACTTC.

This clone occurred many times. The V gene is TRBV6-1, the J gene TRBJ1-2; TRBD1 matches at 10 bases. The CDR3 has 14 residues. V lost 7 bases and J lost 6; bases outside the gene matches: 8. Germline CDR1 is MNHNS and CDR2 is SASEGT. CDR3 sequence: CASNGQGVEDGYTF. CDR3 sequence (DNA): TGTGCCAGCAACGGACAGGGGGTCGAAGATGGCTACACCTTC.

This clone was seen many times. This chain connects TRBV6-5 to TRBJ2-2; a weak D match, TRBD1 (6 bases). Germline CDR1 MNHEY, CDR2 SVGAGI. V was pared by 6 bases and J by 6 bases, with 14 bases between. The CDR3 has 14 residues. The CDR3 DNA is TGTGCCAGCAGCCATCGTCCAGGGGCCGGGGAGCTGTTTTTT. Protein product: CASSHRPGAGELFF.